This T cell receptor beta chain was captured in a study of blood T cell repertoires in COVID-19. Study in general: There were acute and convalescent COVID-19 samples, and they came from the United States, Italy and Spain. Sample material is recorded as cDNA or gDNA derived from T cells, B-cell-depleted T cells, or PBMCs.

Method: immunoSEQ multiplex PCR; TCRdb's copy keeps in-frame clones and lacks some. The sample lists 140,000 to 150,000 clones, approximately 90% occurring once. Participants spanned ages about 18 to 90 years and resided in some 22 US areas. Researchers sorted participants into cohorts using their self-reported clinical history. This TCR came from a man in his fifties or sixties who had recovered from COVID-19. What was sequenced was PBMCs or T cells enriched from blood (not recorded which).

CDR3 amino acids: CASSFGQSNNSPLHF. The CDR3 DNA follows: TGTGCCAGCAGCTTTGGTCAATCTAATAATTCACCCCTCCACTTT. V usage is TRBV7-9 and J usage is TRBJ1-6; no definite D call. Looked up from germline, CDR1 is SEHNR and CDR2 is FQNEAQ (reference sequence). This CDR3 is built from 15 residues. V lost 3 bases to trimming and J lost 5 bases, with 11 bases between them.